This T cell receptor (beta chain) was profiled in a study of identifying expanded T cells in peripheral blood. Findings and caveats of the study: Differentially abundant clones: roughly 1.2 between replicates, roughly 16 at 2 to 3 weeks, 19 to 20 at four. Across healthy donors, higher total template counts meant significantly greater roughly two-week count variance.

Some clones are missing from TCRdb's copy, which holds only in-frame ones; the method was immunoSEQ multiplex PCR. The sample lists tens of thousands of clones, roughly 86% occurring once. This CDR3 is built from 15 residues. The V end lost 5 bases, the J end lost 0 bases, and 13 bases lay between the germline ends. Germline assignment: CDR1 SGHTA and CDR2 FQGNSA. Of note for this clone: The antigen remains undetermined.

No infections or other immune events were documented during collection. Sequencing was carried out using blood. This receptor was identified in a person aged 18 to 69 in good health. The genes are TRBV7-2 and TRBJ1-1; TRBD1 might be the D (6 bases). CDR3 DNA: TGTGCCAGCAGCATTCAACAGGGCATGAACACTGAAGCTTTCTTT. Translating it yields CASSIQQGMNTEAFF.